This entry lists 26 T cell receptor beta chains sequenced from one sample in a study of blood T cell repertoires in COVID-19. Repertoires were generated with immunoSEQ multiplex PCR, while TCRdb's copy carries only in-frame clones and drops some. The table shows about 180,000 clones, with approximately 85% occurring only once. Sequenced: PBMCs or T cells enriched from blood (not recorded which). The receptors originated from a man aged 40-49 years who had recovered from COVID-19.

In its sample, this clone was seen once. J is TRBJ1-2 and V is TRBV27, with 12 positions matching TRBD1. The J segment lost 8 bases and the V segment lost 5 bases, leaving 9 bases of the junction unmatched. Germline CDR1 and CDR2: MNHEY and SMNVEV (reference sequence). The CDR3 covers 15 residues. In DNA form, the CDR3 reads TGTGCCAGCAGTCCGGGGACAGGGGGCAGGGGAGGCTACACCTTC. It translates to CASSPGTGGRGGYTF.

Only a few counts were recorded for this clone. V is TRBV30 and J is TRBJ2-1; the match to TRBD2 covers 13 bases. The germline gives CDR1 GTSNPN, CDR2 SVGIG (reference sequence). The length of the CDR3 is 15 residues. V lost 0 bases, J lost 5 bases, and 1 base stayed unmatched. The CDR3 bases are TGTGCCTGGAGTGTCGGACTAGCGGGAGACAATGAGCAGTTCTTC. Amino acid sequence: CAWSVGLAGDNEQFF.

J is TRBJ1-4 and V is TRBV28; no firm D call. This CDR3 contains 15 residues. The germline V and J ends were trimmed by 5 bases and 8 bases, with 18 bases remaining between them. Per germline, CDR1 MDHEN and CDR2 SYDVKM. CDR3 bases: TGTGCCAGCAGTCTCCCCGGGGTCGAAAGAGAAAAACTGTTTTTT. This gives the protein CASSLPGVEREKLFF.

This clone has just one count. This sequence joins TRBV10-3 and TRBJ2-1, with a weak D call TRBD1 (6 bases). The CDR3 covers 14 residues. V lost 3 bases, J lost 7 bases, and 13 bases lay in between. From germline, CDR1 is ENHRY and CDR2 SYGVKD. CDR3 in amino acids: CAISDNPGANEQFF. The CDR3 coding sequence is TGTGCCATCAGTGATAATCCAGGGGCAAATGAGCAGTTCTTC.

The V call is TRBV7-2, the J call TRBJ2-3; TRBD2 matches 8 bases. Germline V gene data show CDR1 as SGHTA and CDR2 as FQGNSA. The CDR3 loop spans 15 amino acids. The V gene end was trimmed by 1 base and the J gene end by 5 bases; junction bases not matched to a gene: 5. The CDR3 loop is CASSLGAGTRDTQYF. In nucleotides, the CDR3 is TGTGCCAGCAGCTTAGGAGCGGGGACTAGAGATACGCAGTATTTT.

This chain joins TRBV24-1 and TRBJ2-3; TRBD1 agrees at 9 bases. Germline V gene data show CDR1 as KGHDR and CDR2 as SFDVKD. The CDR3 length is 16 residues. With V trimmed by 4 bases and J by 5 bases, 9 bases remained unmatched. The CDR3 bases are TGTGCCACCAGTGACCCGGGACAGGGATTCAAAGATACGCAGTATTTT. Its translation: CATSDPGQGFKDTQYF.

This chain connects TRBV5-1 to TRBJ2-7, with a tentative D call TRBD1 (6 bases). Germline CDR1 is SGHRS and CDR2 is YFSETQ. V gave up 3 bases and J gave up 6 bases, with 10 bases separating them. The CDR3 has 12 residues. CDR3 in DNA: TGCGCCAGCAGCTACAGGGCCGGCGAGCAGTACTTC. Encoded protein: CASSYRAGEQYF.

This sequence joins TRBV2 and TRBJ2-7, with TRBD2 as a possible D gene (6 bases). CDR3 length: 12 amino acids. The germline gives CDR1 SNHLY, CDR2 FYNNEI. The V end was cut by 7 bases, the J end by 2 bases, with 9 bases between. CDR3 DNA sequence: TGTGCCAGCACGGGGGAAACCTACGAGCAGTACTTC. Protein sequence: CASTGETYEQYF.

The chain is built from TRBV2 and TRBJ2-7, with 7 bases matching TRBD1. Per germline, CDR1 SNHLY and CDR2 FYNNEI. The junction had 6 bases not matched to a gene; V was cut back by 10 bases and J by 0 bases. This CDR3 region has 13 residues. The CDR3 sequence: CAILTGDSYEQYF. CDR3 DNA sequence: TGTGCCATCCTTACAGGGGACTCCTACGAGCAGTACTTC.

The rearrangement joins TRBV11-2 to TRBJ2-1; D is ambiguous. Germline-derived CDR1 and CDR2 are SGHAT and FQNNGV. V shed 5 bases and J shed 7 bases, with 9 bases lying between them. This CDR3 contains 12 residues. CDR3: CASSLSLNEQFF. As DNA, the CDR3 is TGTGCCAGCAGCCTTTCCCTTAATGAGCAGTTCTTC. The variable domain in full, with the rest retrieved from reference TRBV11-2 and TRBJ2-1, is EAGVAQSPRYKIIEKRQSVAFWCNPISGHATLYWYQQILGQGPKLLIQFQNNGVVDDSQLPKDRFSAERLKGVDSTLKIQPAKLEDSAVYLCASSLSLNEQFFGPGTRLTVL.

V and J are TRBV6-2 or TRBV6-3 and TRBJ1-1; TRBD1 agrees at 7 bases. V dropped 6 bases and J dropped 3; count of bases not matched to a gene: 13. CDR1 is MNHEY, CDR2 SVGEGT, per germline. CDR3 length: 16 residues. The CDR3, as DNA: TGTGCCAGCAGCGCATCTGGGACAGTGGTGTACACTGAAGCTTTCTTT. It specifies CASSASGTVVYTEAFF.

The CDR3 protein is CASSLGRRQGYGNTIYF. The CDR3 DNA reads TGTGCCAGCAGCTTGGGTCGACGACAGGGGTATGGAAACACCATATATTTT. The chain combines TRBV7-9 with TRBJ1-3; 8 bases line up with TRBD1. This CDR3 has 17 residues. J lost 3 bases, V lost 3 bases, and 10 bases had no gene match. Per the germline V gene, CDR1 is SEHNR and CDR2 is FQNEAQ (reference sequence).

This sequence joins TRBV12-3 or TRBV12-4 and TRBJ1-2; possible D gene TRBD1, 5 bases. V was clipped by 5 bases and J by 7 bases, with 11 bases between them. The CDR3 runs 12 residues. The CDR3 nucleotides read TGTGCCAGCAGTCCGGGGGTAGCTGGCTACACCTTC. Protein sequence: CASSPGVAGYTF.

The CDR3, as DNA: TGTGCCAGCAGTCCGTTGTTTGTAGCGGGAGTGCTCAATGAGCAGTTCTTC. It yields the protein CASSPLFVAGVLNEQFF. The V call is TRBV6-6, the J call TRBJ2-1, with 9 bases identical to TRBD2. CDR3 length: 17 residues. Looked up from germline, CDR1 is MNHNY and CDR2 is SVGAGI (reference sequence). The V segment lost 5 bases and the J segment 6 bases; nucleotides outside the gene matches: 14.

V gene TRBV27 combines with J gene TRBJ2-7; TRBD2 aligns across 7 bases. From germline, CDR1 is MNHEY and CDR2 SMNVEV (reference sequence). Trimming removed 5 bases from V and 3 bases from J; junction bases left unmatched: 4. The CDR3 runs 13 residues. The CDR3 region has the DNA TGTGCCAGCAGTGGGGGGGTAATCTACGAGCAGTACTTC. The encoded protein is CASSGGVIYEQYF.

The gene calls are TRBV5-1 and TRBJ2-7; D is possibly TRBD1 (6 bases). The germline gives CDR1 SGHRS, CDR2 YFSETQ. V was trimmed by 4 bases and J by 4 bases, leaving 12 bases between them. The CDR3 is made up of 13 amino acids. The CDR3 loop is CASSPGTKYEQYF. The CDR3, as DNA: TGCGCCAGCAGCCCCGGGACAAAGTACGAGCAGTACTTC. The complete variable domain, with remaining parts taken from reference TRBV5-1 and TRBJ2-7, reads KAGVTQTPRYLIKTRGQQVTLSCSPISGHRSVSWYQQTPGQGLQFLFEYFSETQRNKGNFPGRFSGRQFSNSRSEMNVSTLELGDSALYLCASSPGTKYEQYFGPGTRLTVT.

Only a few counts were recorded for this clone. The V and J genes are TRBV4-1 and TRBJ1-2; 9 nucleotides match TRBD1. J was trimmed by 7 bases and V by 4 bases; bases with no gene match: 7. Germline V lookup: CDR1 MGHRA, CDR2 YSYEKL. The CDR3 is 14 amino acids. CDR3 DNA sequence: TGCGCCAGCAGCCTGGAACAGGGGGCGCGTGGCTACACCTTC. It yields the protein CASSLEQGARGYTF.

The CDR3 sequence is CASSYPGSYNEQFF. CDR3 coding DNA: TGCGCCAGCAGCTACCCGGGCTCCTACAATGAGCAGTTCTTC. The V call is TRBV5-1, the J call TRBJ2-1; D gene uncertain. This CDR3 has 14 residues. The V and J ends lost 3 bases and 0 bases respectively, with 7 bases between them. The germline gives CDR1 SGHRS, CDR2 YFSETQ. The variable domain in full, with the rest retrieved from reference TRBV5-1 and TRBJ2-1, is KAGVTQTPRYLIKTRGQQVTLSCSPISGHRSVSWYQQTPGQGLQFLFEYFSETQRNKGNFPGRFSGRQFSNSRSEMNVSTLELGDSALYLCASSYPGSYNEQFFGPGTRLTVL.

The chain uses TRBV5-6 and TRBJ1-1, with D perhaps matching TRBD1 (6 bases). The CDR3 sequence is 15 residues long. Trimming removed 4 bases from V and 2 bases from J, with 15 bases in between. Germline V gene sequence: CDR1 SGHDT, CDR2 YYEEEE. CDR3 DNA: TGTGCCAGCAGCGCCCGGAAACAGGGAAACACTGAAGCTTTCTTT. This codes for CASSARKQGNTEAFF.

The V and J genes are TRBV11-3 and TRBJ2-5; maybe TRBD2 (5 bases). The CDR3 consists of 14 residues. CDR1 is SGHNT and CDR2 is YENEEA in the germline V gene. V lost 5 bases, J lost 1 base, and 11 bases lay in between. The CDR3 DNA follows: TGTGCCAGCAGCCTCGGGGTAACCCAAGAGACCCAGTACTTC. The encoded protein is CASSLGVTQETQYF.

This sequence joins TRBV28 and TRBJ1-2; a possible D gene is TRBD1 (6 bases). The ends were cut back, 8 bases at V and 2 bases at J, with 18 bases in the middle. There are 15 residues in the CDR3. Germline-derived CDR1 and CDR2 are MDHEN and SYDVKM. The CDR3 bases are TGTGCCAGCCGAATTAGTCCTACAGGGAACTATGGCTACACCTTC. It yields the protein CASRISPTGNYGYTF.

The rearrangement joins TRBV4-1 to TRBJ1-1; D possibly corresponds to TRBD1 (5 bases). Germline CDR1 MGHRA, CDR2 YSYEKL. V lost 8 bases to trimming and J lost 4 bases, with 11 bases between them. The CDR3 consists of 12 residues. Here the CDR3 DNA reads TGCGCCAGCGGGGGGGTCAGCACTGAAGCTTTCTTT. Translating gives CASGGVSTEAFF.

This chain joins TRBV2 and TRBJ1-4; D ambiguous. The CDR3 consists of 13 residues. Trimming removed 6 bases from V and 8 bases from J, with 13 bases in between. Germline-derived CDR1 and CDR2 are SNHLY and FYNNEI. The CDR3 loop is CASSTNNGEKLFF. In nucleotides, the CDR3 is TGTGCCAGCAGCACTAATAATGGGGAAAAACTGTTTTTT. The full variable domain, rest sourced from reference TRBV2 and TRBJ1-4, is EPEVTQTPSHQVTQMGQEVILRCVPISNHLYFYWYRQILGQKVEFLVSFYNNEISEKSEIFDDQFSVERPDGSNFTLKIRSTKLEDSAMYFCASSTNNGEKLFFGSGTQLSVL.

The J gene is TRBJ1-5, the V gene TRBV7-2; D is unresolved. V gave up 5 bases and J gave up 1 base, with 12 bases separating them. Looked up from germline, CDR1 is SGHTA and CDR2 is FQGNSA. The CDR3 length is 15 residues. CDR3 amino acids: CASSPVGASNQPQHF. The CDR3 DNA is TGTGCCAGCAGCCCCGTGGGAGCCAGCAATCAGCCCCAGCATTTT.

V and J are TRBV5-4 and TRBJ2-2; TRBD2 matches 12 bases. Germline trimming cut 0 bases from V and 6 bases from J; bases unmatched to any gene: 12. The CDR3 contains 19 residues. CDR1 is SGHNT, CDR2 YYREEE, per germline (reference sequence). CDR3: CASSLAFRTSGVGPGELFF. Here the CDR3 DNA reads TGTGCCAGCAGCTTGGCCTTCAGGACTAGCGGGGTCGGGCCCGGGGAGCTGTTTTTT. Full variable domain (outside the CDR3, taken from reference TRBV5-4 and TRBJ2-2): ETGVTQSPTHLIKTRGQQVTLRCSSQSGHNTVSWYQQALGQGPQFIFQYYREEENGRGNFPPRFSGLQFPNYSSELNVNALELDDSALYLCASSLAFRTSGVGPGELFFGEGSRLTVL.

The rearrangement links TRBV24-1 to TRBJ2-2; 7 bases line up with TRBD2. Losses at the gene ends were 5 bases for V and 3 bases for J; bases not matched to a gene: 5. CDR3 length: 15 amino acids. Germline assignment: CDR1 KGHDR and CDR2 SFDVKD. The CDR3 DNA sequence: TGTGCCACCAGTGCCGCAAGCGGGGACACCGGGGAGCTGTTTTTT. This sequence encodes CATSAASGDTGELFF.